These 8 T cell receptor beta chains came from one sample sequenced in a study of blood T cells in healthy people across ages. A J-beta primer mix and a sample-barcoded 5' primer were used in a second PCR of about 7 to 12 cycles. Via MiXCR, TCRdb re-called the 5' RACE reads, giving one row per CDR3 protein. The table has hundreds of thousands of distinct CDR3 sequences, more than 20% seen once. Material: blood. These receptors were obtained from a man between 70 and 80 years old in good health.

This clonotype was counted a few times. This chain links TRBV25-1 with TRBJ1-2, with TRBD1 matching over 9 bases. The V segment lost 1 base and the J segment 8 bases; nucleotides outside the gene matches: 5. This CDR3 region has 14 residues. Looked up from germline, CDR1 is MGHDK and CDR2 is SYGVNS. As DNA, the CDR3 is TGTGCCAGCAGTGAATCCGGGACAGGGCTCGGCTACACCTTC. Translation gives CASSESGTGLGYTF.

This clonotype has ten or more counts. The CDR3 sequence: CALRGGRTYNEQFF. In DNA, the CDR3 is TGTGCCCTCCGGGGCGGGAGGACCTACAATGAGCAGTTCTTC. The chain employs TRBV9 and TRBJ2-1, with 8 bases fitting TRBD2. The J segment lost 2 bases and the V segment lost 10 bases, leaving 8 bases of the junction unmatched. The CDR3 loop spans 14 amino acids. Germline V gene sequence: CDR1 SGDLS, CDR2 YYNGEE.

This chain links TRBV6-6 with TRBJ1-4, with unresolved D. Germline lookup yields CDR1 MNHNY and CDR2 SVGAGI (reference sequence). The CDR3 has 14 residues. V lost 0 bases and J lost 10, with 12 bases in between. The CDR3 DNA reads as TGTGCCAGCAGTTACTCCTCTGAAAGTGGAAAACTGTTTTTT. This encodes CASSYSSESGKLFF.

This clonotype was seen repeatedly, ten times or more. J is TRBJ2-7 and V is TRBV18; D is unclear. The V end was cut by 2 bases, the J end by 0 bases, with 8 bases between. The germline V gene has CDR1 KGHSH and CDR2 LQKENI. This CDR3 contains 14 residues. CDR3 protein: CASSPTLSSYEQYF. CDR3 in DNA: TGTGCCAGCTCACCAACGCTCAGCTCCTACGAGCAGTACTTC.

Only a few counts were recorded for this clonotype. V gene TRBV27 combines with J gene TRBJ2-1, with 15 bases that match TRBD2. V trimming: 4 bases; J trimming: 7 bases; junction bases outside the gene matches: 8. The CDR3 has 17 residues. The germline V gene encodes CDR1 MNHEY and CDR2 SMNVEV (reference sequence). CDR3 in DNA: TGTGCCAGCAGTTCCTCATTCGGGACTAGCGGGAGGAATGAGCAGTTCTTC. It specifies CASSSSFGTSGRNEQFF.

CDR3 residues: CASSQGDRVPGEKLFF. The CDR3 bases are TGCGCCAGCAGCCAAGGGGACAGGGTTCCAGGAGAAAAACTGTTTTTT. The chain uses TRBV4-1 and TRBJ1-4, with 9 bases fitting TRBD1. This CDR3 contains 16 residues. V was pared by 1 base and J by 8 bases, with 8 bases of the junction left unmatched. Germline values: CDR1 MGHRA, CDR2 YSYEKL.

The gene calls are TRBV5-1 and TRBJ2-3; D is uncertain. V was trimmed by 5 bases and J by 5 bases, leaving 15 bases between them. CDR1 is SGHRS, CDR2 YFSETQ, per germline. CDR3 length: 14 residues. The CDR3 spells CASRFPGVEDTQYF. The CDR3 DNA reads TGCGCCAGCAGATTCCCGGGCGTAGAAGATACGCAGTATTTT. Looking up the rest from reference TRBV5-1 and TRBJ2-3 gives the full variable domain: KAGVTQTPRYLIKTRGQQVTLSCSPISGHRSVSWYQQTPGQGLQFLFEYFSETQRNKGNFPGRFSGRQFSNSRSEMNVSTLELGDSALYLCASRFPGVEDTQYFGPGTRLTVL.

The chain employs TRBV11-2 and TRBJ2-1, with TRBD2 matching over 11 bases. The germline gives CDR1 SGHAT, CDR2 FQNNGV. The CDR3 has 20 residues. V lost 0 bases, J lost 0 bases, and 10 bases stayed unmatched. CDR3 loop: CASSLDSSGRSLSSYNEQFF. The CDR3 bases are TGTGCCAGCAGCTTAGACTCTAGCGGGAGGTCTTTATCCTCCTACAATGAGCAGTTCTTC.